This T cell receptor (beta chain) was sequenced for a study of blood T cells in healthy people across ages. Regarding the study as a whole: Unsorted PBMCs ruled out conclusive naive versus antigen-experienced comparison.

Comment on this clonotype: No antigen is known for it.

Primers used in a second PCR of roughly 7 to 12 cycles were a sample-barcoded 5' primer and a J-beta primer mix. There were at least 2.5 million CDR3-containing paired-end reads obtained from each sample. TCRdb passed the 5' RACE reads through MiXCR, listing each CDR3 protein once. The repertoire includes about 680,000 distinct CDR3 sequences, over 45% of them detected once, and around a third sits in the top ten. Each donor's blood draw was approximately 10 milliliters of peripheral blood. Per sample, no less than 5.5 micrograms of total RNA were extracted. The CDR3 spans 14 residues. Germline CDR1 is SGDLS and CDR2 is YYNGEE. V lost 0 bases, J lost 2 bases, and 0 bases stayed unmatched.

This receptor was identified in a woman aged 60-70 years in good health. Sequenced input: blood. V usage is TRBV9 and J usage is TRBJ1-2; the match to TRBD1 covers 8 bases. CDR3 DNA sequence: TGTGCCAGCAGCGTAGGACAGGGGAACTATGGCTACACCTTC. It encodes CASSVGQGNYGYTF.